Reported below is one T cell receptor beta chain. In the same sample, other DNA sequences code for this CDR3. The data belong to a study of cytomegalovirus exposure and HLA in healthy donors. The assay was immunoSEQ multiplex PCR, and TCRdb's table has in-frame clones only and misses some. Of about 130,000 clones in the sample, approximately 82% are singletons; the top ten hold 25% to 30%. Trimming cost V 2 bases and J 1 base, with 8 bases left between them. This CDR3 is 14 amino acids long. The V gene's germline CDR1 is MNHEY and CDR2 SVGAGI. The source is a man aged 30 to 39 in good health and CMV-seropositive. Sequencing was carried out using PBMCs. The rearrangement joins TRBV6-5 to TRBJ1-1, with a weak D call TRBD1 (5 bases). The CDR3 protein is CASSYRGRNTEAFF. For the CDR3, the DNA is TGTGCCAGCAGTTACAGGGGCCGGAACACTGAAGCTTTCTTT.